The 14 T cell receptor beta chains reported below all come from one sample, sequenced in a study of T cell responses to AZD1222 COVID-19 vaccine. Data came from immunoSEQ multiplex PCR; TCRdb stores just in-frame clones and leaves some out. The table records 170,000 or so clones, just under 95% of them present only once. The input for sequencing was peripheral blood, taken 28 days after the second dose of the MenACWY control vaccine. Every receptor here comes from an adult who received the MenACWY meningococcal vaccine as a control.

V and J are TRBV7-2 and TRBJ1-6, with 8 bases aligning to TRBD1. V was pared by 4 bases and J by 5 bases, with 1 base of the junction left unmatched. The CDR3 extends over 14 amino acids. Germline V lookup: CDR1 SGHTA, CDR2 FQGNSA. CDR3 sequence: CASSSQGDNSPLHF. DNA of the CDR3: TGTGCCAGCAGCTCACAGGGGGATAATTCACCCCTCCACTTT.

The genes are TRBV28 and TRBJ1-2; 7 bases agree with TRBD1. This CDR3 region has 14 residues. Trimming removed 5 bases from V and 5 bases from J; junction bases left unmatched: 8. Germline V CDR1 and CDR2: MDHEN, SYDVKM. The CDR3 spells CASSEPRDSYGYTF. Here the CDR3 DNA reads TGTGCCAGCAGTGAACCTCGGGACAGTTATGGCTACACCTTC.

This chain connects TRBV7-2 to TRBJ1-1, with D possibly matching TRBD1 (5 bases). The CDR3 runs 12 residues. Trimming stripped 2 bases from V and 8 bases from J, with 9 bases between. Germline loops: CDR1 SGHTA, CDR2 FQGNSA. The CDR3 nucleotides read TGTGCCAGCAGCTTACGGGGGAGGGAAGCTTTCTTT. It yields the protein CASSLRGREAFF.

This clone has a single count. The chain has TRBV20-1 and TRBJ2-7, with D perhaps assigned TRBD1 or TRBD2 (5 bases each). Germline V gives CDR1 DFQATT, CDR2 SNEGSKA (reference sequence). Trimming removed 6 bases at V and 3 bases at J, with 9 bases between. The CDR3 length is 11 residues. The CDR3: CSAGDLYEQYF. In nucleotides, the CDR3 is TGCAGTGCGGGGGATCTCTACGAGCAGTACTTC.

The chain employs TRBV19 and TRBJ2-1; a weak D match, TRBD1 (5 bases). Germline CDR1 and CDR2: LNHDA and SQIVND (reference sequence). This CDR3 is 15 amino acids long. Trimming cost V 7 bases and J 0 bases, with 13 bases left between them. This CDR3 is CASKAGPSSYNEQFF. DNA of the CDR3: TGTGCCAGTAAAGCAGGGCCGAGCTCCTACAATGAGCAGTTCTTC.

The sample holds one count of this clone. The chain recombines TRBV13 with TRBJ1-1; D is unclear. V lost 6 bases and J 0 bases, leaving 5 bases between the germline ends. Germline V gives CDR1 PRHDT, CDR2 FYEKMQ (reference sequence). This CDR3 is built from 12 residues. The CDR3 coding sequence is TGTGCCAGCAGTAATTTGAACACTGAAGCTTTCTTT. It is translated as CASSNLNTEAFF.

In its sample, this clone was seen a few times. The chain links TRBV5-6 to TRBJ1-2, with D possibly matching TRBD1 (6 bases). Deletions cut 3 bases from V and 1 base from J, with 10 bases between. This CDR3 has 14 residues. Germline lookup yields CDR1 SGHDT and CDR2 YYEEEE. The CDR3 coding sequence is TGTGCCAGCAGCTCAGACAGGATTAACTATGGCTACACCTTC. This sequence encodes CASSSDRINYGYTF.

The rearrangement links TRBV7-2 to TRBJ2-2; no firm D call. The CDR3 totals 14 residues. Trimming left V 4 bases short and J 2 bases short, with 8 bases between. From germline, CDR1 is SGHTA and CDR2 FQGNSA. CDR3 DNA sequence: TGTGCCAGCAGCTCTCCATATAACACCGGGGAGCTGTTTTTT. It translates to CASSSPYNTGELFF. The whole variable domain, remainder taken from reference TRBV7-2 and TRBJ2-2, is GAGVSQSPSNKVTEKGKDVELRCDPISGHTALYWYRQSLGQGLEFLIYFQGNSAPDKSGLPSDRFSAERTGGSVSTLTIQRTQQEDSAVYLCASSSPYNTGELFFGEGSRLTVL.

The rearrangement uses TRBV6-5 and TRBJ2-2, with D maybe TRBD1 (6 bases). CDR1 is MNHEY and CDR2 is SVGAGI in the germline V gene. The CDR3 extends over 15 amino acids. Trimming took 6 bases from V and 4 from J, leaving 15 bases between them. The chain's CDR3 is CASRTPAGVTGELFF. The CDR3, as DNA: TGTGCCAGCAGGACCCCCGCAGGGGTCACCGGGGAGCTGTTTTTT.

This chain joins TRBV30 and TRBJ1-4, with 10 bases fitting TRBD1. Germline V lookup: CDR1 GTSNPN, CDR2 SVGIG (reference sequence). J was trimmed by 0 bases and V by 4 bases; bases with no gene match: 14. This CDR3 region has 19 residues. The CDR3, as DNA: TGTGCCTGGACTAGAGGGACAGGGGATTCGCTTGCAACTAATGAAAAACTGTTTTTT. Its protein product is CAWTRGTGDSLATNEKLFF.

This clone has more than one count but fewer than ten. The genes are TRBV3-1 (or the pseudogene TRBV3-2) and TRBJ1-6; D remains unclear. Germline loops: CDR1 LGHDT, CDR2 YNNKEL (reference sequence). V was cut by 1 base and J by 5 bases, with 12 bases left in between. This CDR3 is 16 amino acids long. The CDR3 bases are TGTGCCAGCAGCCAAGCTTGGAGTACCAATAATTCACCCCTCCACTTT. As protein: CASSQAWSTNNSPLHF.

The J gene is TRBJ1-2, the V gene TRBV18, with 7 bases identical to TRBD1. The germline V gene encodes CDR1 KGHSH and CDR2 LQKENI. V dropped 6 bases and J dropped 8; count of bases not matched to a gene: 15. CDR3 length: 15 amino acids. The chain's CDR3 is CASSLLDRDLGGYTF. The DNA for the CDR3 is TGTGCCAGCTCGTTACTCGACAGGGACCTCGGCGGCTACACCTTC.

This chain links TRBV3-1 (or the pseudogene TRBV3-2) with TRBJ2-1; the match to TRBD2 covers 8 bases. This CDR3 is 18 amino acids long. Germline CDR1 reads LGHDT; CDR2 reads YNNKEL (reference sequence). Trimming removed 6 bases from V and 0 bases from J; junction bases left unmatched: 13. The CDR3 coding sequence is TGTGCCAGCAGTAGGGGAGCGGGGGACAAATACTCCTACAATGAGCAGTTCTTC. Protein product: CASSRGAGDKYSYNEQFF.

The chain couples TRBV6-4 to TRBJ1-1; TRBD1 aligns across 7 bases. V dropped 5 bases and J dropped 4; count of bases not matched to a gene: 7. The CDR3 contains 14 residues. Germline CDR1 is MRHNA and CDR2 is SNTAGT. CDR3 protein: CASSRQGIGTEAFF. The CDR3 coding sequence is TGTGCCAGCAGTCGACAGGGAATTGGCACTGAAGCTTTCTTT.